A single TCR beta chain is shown here with its context. Its antigen is currently unknown. V was shortened by 0 bases and J by 9 bases, with 12 bases between the two germline ends. This CDR3 is 14 amino acids long. Germline values: CDR1 LGHNA, CDR2 YNFKEQ. This record belongs to a study of a mutant IDH1 vaccine in newly diagnosed glioma. Study-level background: Beginning 4-6 weeks after radiotherapy alone, or with temozolomide cycles, vaccination took place. The treated population exhibited a male proportion of roughly 60%, a female proportion of about 38%, and a mean age of approximately 42 years. General study findings and limits: Pseudoprogression showed no apparent link to changes in top peripheral T cell clonotypes.

This table comes from immunoSEQ multiplex PCR, and its TCRdb copy is limited to in-frame clones, with some not included. The table lists some 120,000 clones, 80% of them singletons. Time point specified: week 11, during vaccination. Each vaccine dose was 300 ug of mutant IDH1 20-mer peptide, with topical imiquimod. This specimen consisted of PBMCs, obtained from a glioma patient whose treatment included an IDH1 peptide vaccine. The sequence was collected from a man aged 40-55 years with glioma. The chain combines TRBV4-2 with TRBJ2-1; D tentatively fits TRBD1 or TRBD2 (6 bases each). CDR3 coding DNA: TGTGCCAGCAGCCAAGATGGGGGGCGGAGTGAGCAGTTCTTC. This translates into CASSQDGGRSEQFF.